This T cell receptor beta chain was observed in a study of cytomegalovirus exposure and HLA in healthy donors. Study-wide findings and caveats: Most TCR sequences were seen very rarely across donors, but some public TCRs occurred in many. TRBV6-2, TRBV6-3 and other indistinguishable V segments were excluded. A few CMV-associated chains were confirmed in vitro to be specific for CMV antigens.

The CDR3 runs to 16 residues. V lost 5 bases, J lost 4 bases, and 5 bases stayed unmatched. The germline V gene has CDR1 SSHAT and CDR2 FNYEAQ (reference sequence). This clone was observed a few times. Its antigen is still unknown. Vbeta (60) and Jbeta (13) primers were used in the PCR. The repertoire was sequenced with immunoSEQ multiplex PCR; TCRdb's copy has only in-frame clones and lacks some. The sample contains approximately 170,000 clones, approximately 78% of which appear only once. V is TRBV7-7 and J is TRBJ2-6, with TRBD2 matching 10 bases. Sequencing was carried out using PBMCs. The sequence was collected from a male donor in good health and CMV-seronegative. The CDR3 spells CASSPAGGRGANVLTF. In DNA form, the CDR3 reads TGTGCCAGCAGCCCAGCGGGGGGGCGAGGGGCCAACGTCCTGACTTTC. The whole variable domain, filled in from reference TRBV7-7 and TRBJ2-6, reads GAGVSQSPRYKVTKRGQDVTLRCDPISSHATLYWYQQALGQGPEFLTYFNYEAQPDKSGLPSDRFSAERPEGSISTLTIQRTEQRDSAMYRCASSPAGGRGANVLTFGAGSRLTVL.